Below are 18 T cell receptor beta chains sequenced from a single sample in a study of OX40 agonist ivuxolimab in advanced cancers. Assay used: immunoSEQ multiplex PCR; TCRdb lists only in-frame clones, some missing. Of roughly 56,000 clones in the sample, about 82% were seen once. Sequencing was performed on CD4+ or CD8+ T cells sorted from blood, taken in a trial of the OX40 agonist ivuxolimab. The receptors originated from an adult with an advanced solid tumor such as melanoma, head and neck, liver or kidney cancer.

This chain joins TRBV28 and TRBJ2-3; perhaps TRBD2 as D (7 bases). CDR3 size: 15 residues. V was clipped by 2 bases and J by 2 bases, with 11 bases between them. In germline, CDR1 is MDHEN, CDR2 SYDVKM. CDR3 bases: TGTGCCAGCAGTTTAAAGGCGGGGGCCACAGATACGCAGTATTTT. It translates to CASSLKAGATDTQYF. Variable domain in full (rest from reference TRBV28 and TRBJ2-3): DVKVTQSSRYLVKRTGEKVFLECVQDMDHENMFWYRQDPGLGLRLIYFSYDVKMKEKGDIPEGYSVSREKKERFSLILESASTNQTSMYLCASSLKAGATDTQYFGPGTRLTVL.

The gene calls are TRBV15 and TRBJ1-6; 9 bases align to TRBD1. The germline V gene encodes CDR1 LNHNV and CDR2 YYDKDF (reference sequence). V shed 3 bases and J 6 bases; nucleotides not matched to a gene: 12. The CDR3 runs to 18 residues. CDR3 region: CATSRGITGGLGNSPLHF. The DNA of the CDR3 is TGTGCCACCAGCAGGGGCATCACAGGGGGCTTGGGTAATTCACCCCTCCACTTT.

This chain uses TRBV5-1 with TRBJ2-7, with 7 bases lining up with TRBD2. V shed 3 bases, J shed 7 bases, and the junction held 13 bases outside the gene matches. Germline V gene sequence: CDR1 SGHRS, CDR2 YFSETQ. This CDR3 is built from 15 residues. DNA for the CDR3: TGCGCCAGCAGCTCAGCCGGGGCGGGGGTACGAGAGCAGTACTTC. It codes for CASSSAGAGVREQYF.

The rearrangement joins TRBV4-1 to TRBJ2-5; 8 positions match TRBD1. The CDR3 is 15 amino acids. The germline CDR1 and CDR2 sequences are MGHRA and YSYEKL. With V trimmed by 0 bases and J by 6 bases, 6 bases remained unmatched. The CDR3 loop reads CASSQEDREAKTQYF. DNA of the CDR3: TGCGCCAGCAGCCAAGAGGACAGGGAGGCAAAGACCCAGTACTTC.

The chain couples TRBV7-2 to TRBJ2-5, with D perhaps TRBD2 (6 bases). The germline CDR1 and CDR2 sequences are SGHTA and FQGNSA. Deletions cut 3 bases from V and 4 bases from J, with 21 bases between. This CDR3 contains 17 residues. CDR3 DNA sequence: TGTGCCAGCAGCTTGGGCTTTCGGGGGTCCCGTAGAGAGACCCAGTACTTC. Translation gives CASSLGFRGSRRETQYF.

This clone was recorded a few times. V usage is TRBV7-8 and J usage is TRBJ2-3; TRBD2 might be the D (5 bases). The ends were cut back, 5 bases at V and 6 bases at J, with 15 bases in the middle. Germline V gene data show CDR1 as SGHVS and CDR2 as FQNEAQ. The CDR3 is 14 amino acids. Here the CDR3 reads CASSPHRGEDTQYF. The DNA for the CDR3 is TGTGCCAGCAGCCCCCACCGGGGTGAGGATACGCAGTATTTT.

The V call is TRBV18, the J call TRBJ1-6; TRBD1 aligns across 7 bases. The CDR3 sequence is 15 residues long. CDR1 is KGHSH and CDR2 is LQKENI in the germline V gene. V was pared by 2 bases and J by 5 bases, with 3 bases of the junction left unmatched. CDR3 residues: CASSPGTADNSPLHF. The CDR3, as DNA: TGTGCCAGCTCACCAGGGACAGCCGATAATTCACCCCTCCACTTT. Looking up the rest from reference TRBV18 and TRBJ1-6 gives the full variable domain: NAGVMQNPRHLVRRRGQEARLRCSPMKGHSHVYWYRQLPEEGLKFMVYLQKENIIDESGMPKERFSAEFPKEGPSILRIQQVVRGDSAAYFCASSPGTADNSPLHFGNGTRLTVT.

This clone showed up just a few times. This chain joins TRBV5-1 and TRBJ1-2; D ambiguous. The germline gives CDR1 SGHRS, CDR2 YFSETQ. The CDR3 covers 15 residues. Trimming stripped 7 bases from V and 5 bases from J, with 21 bases between. CDR3 DNA sequence: TGCGCCAGCCGCCTGTCCGGGGTCGTGGCGTATGGCTACACCTTC. As protein: CASRLSGVVAYGYTF. The full variable domain, with the rest looked up from reference TRBV5-1 and TRBJ1-2, is KAGVTQTPRYLIKTRGQQVTLSCSPISGHRSVSWYQQTPGQGLQFLFEYFSETQRNKGNFPGRFSGRQFSNSRSEMNVSTLELGDSALYLCASRLSGVVAYGYTFGSGTRLTVV.

As DNA, the CDR3 is TGTGCCAGCTCACCTGGGACAGGGCATCAGCCCCAGCATTTT. This gives the protein CASSPGTGHQPQHF. The chain carries TRBV18 and TRBJ1-5; 9 positions match TRBD1. The CDR3 is made up of 14 amino acids. Looked up from germline, CDR1 is KGHSH and CDR2 is LQKENI. After removal of 3 bases from V and 5 bases from J, the junction contained 2 bases not matched to a gene.

The rearrangement links TRBV7-4 to TRBJ2-7, with no clear D. CDR1 and CDR2 (germline): SGHVT, SQSDAQ. V was trimmed by 8 bases and J by 2 bases, leaving 7 bases between them. The CDR3 loop spans 11 amino acids. The CDR3 region is CASPRAYEQYF. The CDR3 nucleotides are TGTGCCAGCCCCCGGGCCTACGAGCAGTACTTC. Together with reference TRBV7-4 and TRBJ2-7, the CDR3 gives the full variable domain: GAGVSQSPRYKVAKRGRDVALRCDSISGHVTLYWYRQTLGQGSEVLTYSQSDAQRDKSGRPSGRFSAERPERSVSTLKIQRTEQGDSAVYLCASPRAYEQYFGPGTRLTVT.

The CDR3, as DNA: TGCGCCAGCAGAGGAGGGGACGACTATGGCTACACCTTC. Translating gives CASRGGDDYGYTF. J is TRBJ1-2 and V is TRBV5-1, with a weak D call TRBD1 (5 bases). Trimming removed 5 bases from V and 3 bases from J, with 11 bases in between. The CDR3 runs 13 residues. CDR1 is SGHRS and CDR2 is YFSETQ in the germline V gene.

The chain is built from TRBV6-5 and TRBJ2-7; 8 bases align to TRBD2. CDR1 is MNHEY and CDR2 is SVGAGI in the germline V gene. The length of the CDR3 is 14 residues. V trimming: 4 bases; J trimming: 0 bases; junction bases outside the gene matches: 2. CDR3 nucleotides: TGTGCCAGCAGTTTCGGGAGGGTCTCCTACGAGCAGTACTTC. Its protein product is CASSFGRVSYEQYF.

The genes are TRBV10-3 and TRBJ2-1; the match to TRBD1 covers 9 bases. Germline V lookup: CDR1 ENHRY, CDR2 SYGVKD. This CDR3 is built from 16 residues. The V gene end was trimmed by 3 bases and the J gene end by 7 bases; junction bases not matched to a gene: 10. CDR3 nucleotide sequence: TGTGCCATCAGTGATGGACCCGGGACAGGGAATAATGAGCAGTTCTTC. Translated, it gives CAISDGPGTGNNEQFF.

This sequence joins TRBV15 and TRBJ2-2, with D possibly being TRBD1 (5 bases). The CDR3 consists of 15 residues. Deletions cut 1 base from V and 1 base from J, with 7 bases between. The germline gives CDR1 LNHNV, CDR2 YYDKDF (reference sequence). The chain's CDR3 is CATSRGQGNTGELFF. CDR3 coding DNA: TGTGCCACCAGCAGAGGGCAGGGGAACACCGGGGAGCTGTTTTTT.

This chain joins TRBV4-1 and TRBJ2-7; the match to TRBD1 covers 7 bases. In germline, CDR1 is MGHRA, CDR2 YSYEKL. Unmatched junction bases numbered 14, after V lost 6 bases and J lost 6 bases. CDR3 length: 15 amino acids. The CDR3 region is CASSPGQLRGPEQYF. The DNA of the CDR3 is TGCGCCAGCAGTCCGGGACAGCTACGAGGGCCCGAGCAGTACTTC.

The chain uses TRBV6-1 and TRBJ1-2; no definite D call. Germline assignment: CDR1 MNHNS and CDR2 SASEGT. The CDR3 totals 15 residues. Deletions cut 3 bases from V and 11 bases from J, with 22 bases between. The CDR3 DNA sequence: TGTGCCAGCAGTGACCCATTTCGTGCACCCGCAGCTTACACCTTC. Its protein product is CASSDPFRAPAAYTF.

The chain is built from TRBV6-6 and TRBJ1-2, with 11 bases matching TRBD1. After removal of 6 bases from V and 8 bases from J, the junction contained 8 bases not matched to a gene. There are 14 residues in the CDR3. Germline V gene data show CDR1 as MNHNY and CDR2 as SVGAGI (reference sequence). The CDR3 DNA sequence: TGTGCCAGCAGCGAACCGGGACAGGGGGGAGGCTACACCTTC. Residues: CASSEPGQGGGYTF.

This clone was observed a few times. J is TRBJ1-5 and V is TRBV6-6; D may be TRBD1 (6 bases). The CDR3 runs 14 residues. Germline CDR1 MNHNY, CDR2 SVGAGI (reference sequence). With 5 bases removed from V and 2 bases from J, the gap between germline ends came to 10 bases. CDR3 sequence reads: CASSHRAGNQPQHF. As DNA, the CDR3 is TGTGCCAGCAGTCACAGGGCGGGCAATCAGCCCCAGCATTTT.